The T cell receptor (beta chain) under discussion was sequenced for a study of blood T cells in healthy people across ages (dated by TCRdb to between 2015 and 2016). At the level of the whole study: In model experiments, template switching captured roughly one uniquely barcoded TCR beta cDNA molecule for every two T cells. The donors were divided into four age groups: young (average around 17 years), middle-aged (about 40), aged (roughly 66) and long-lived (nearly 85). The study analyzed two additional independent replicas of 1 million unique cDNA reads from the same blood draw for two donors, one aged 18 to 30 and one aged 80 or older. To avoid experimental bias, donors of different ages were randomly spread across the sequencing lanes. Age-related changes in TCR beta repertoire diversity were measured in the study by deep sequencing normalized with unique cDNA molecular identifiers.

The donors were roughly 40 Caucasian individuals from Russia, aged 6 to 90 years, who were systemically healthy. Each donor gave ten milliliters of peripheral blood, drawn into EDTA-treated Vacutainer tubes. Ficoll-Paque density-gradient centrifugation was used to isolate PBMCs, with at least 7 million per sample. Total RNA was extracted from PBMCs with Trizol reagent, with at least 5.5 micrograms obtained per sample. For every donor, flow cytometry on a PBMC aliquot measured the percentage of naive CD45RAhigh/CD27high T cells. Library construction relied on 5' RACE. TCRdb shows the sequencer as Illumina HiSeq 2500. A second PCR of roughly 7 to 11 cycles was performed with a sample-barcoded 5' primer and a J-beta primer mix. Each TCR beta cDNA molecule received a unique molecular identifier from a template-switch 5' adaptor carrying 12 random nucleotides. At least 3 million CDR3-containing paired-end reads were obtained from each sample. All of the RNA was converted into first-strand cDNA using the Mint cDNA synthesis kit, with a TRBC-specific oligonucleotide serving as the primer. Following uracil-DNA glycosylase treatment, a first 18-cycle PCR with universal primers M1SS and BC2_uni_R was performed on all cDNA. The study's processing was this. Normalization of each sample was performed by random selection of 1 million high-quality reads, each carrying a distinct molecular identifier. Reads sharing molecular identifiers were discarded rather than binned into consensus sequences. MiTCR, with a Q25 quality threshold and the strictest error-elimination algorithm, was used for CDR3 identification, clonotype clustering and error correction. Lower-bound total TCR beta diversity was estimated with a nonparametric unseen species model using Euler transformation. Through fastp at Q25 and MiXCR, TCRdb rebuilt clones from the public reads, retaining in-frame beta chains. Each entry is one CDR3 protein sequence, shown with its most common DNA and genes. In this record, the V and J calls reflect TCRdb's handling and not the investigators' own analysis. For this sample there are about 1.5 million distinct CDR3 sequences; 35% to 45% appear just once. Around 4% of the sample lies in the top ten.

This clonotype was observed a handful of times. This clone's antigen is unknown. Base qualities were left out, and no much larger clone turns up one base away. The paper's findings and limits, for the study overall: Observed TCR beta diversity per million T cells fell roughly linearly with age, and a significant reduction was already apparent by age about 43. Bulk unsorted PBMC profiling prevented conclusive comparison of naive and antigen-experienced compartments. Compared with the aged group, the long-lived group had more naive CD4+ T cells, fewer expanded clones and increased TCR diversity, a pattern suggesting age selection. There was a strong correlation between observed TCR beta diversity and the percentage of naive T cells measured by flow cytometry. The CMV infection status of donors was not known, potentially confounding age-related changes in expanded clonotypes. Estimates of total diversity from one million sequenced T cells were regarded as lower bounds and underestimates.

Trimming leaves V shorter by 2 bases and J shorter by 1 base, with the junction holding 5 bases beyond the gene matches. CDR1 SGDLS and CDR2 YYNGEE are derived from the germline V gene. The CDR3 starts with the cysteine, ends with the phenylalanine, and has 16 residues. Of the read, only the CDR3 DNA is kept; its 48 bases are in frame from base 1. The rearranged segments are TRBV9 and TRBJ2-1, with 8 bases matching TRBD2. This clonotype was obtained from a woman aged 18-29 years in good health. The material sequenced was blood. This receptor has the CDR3 CASSVTVAGSYNEQFF. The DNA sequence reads TGTGCCAGCAGCGTTACTGTAGCGGGATCCTACAATGAGCAGTTCTTC.